One T cell receptor (beta chain) is described in this entry. This clone was observed a handful of times. Its antigen is currently not known. One base away there is no much larger clone; base qualities are not given. The CDR3 runs 16 residues from the cysteine to the phenylalanine. Solely the CDR3 DNA is kept, with 48 bases framed from the first base. Trimming accounts for 4 bases at V and 0 bases at J, while the number of junction bases matched to no gene is 6. CDR1 and CDR2 were assigned from the germline V gene as SGDLS and YYNGEE. These data originate in a study of cytomegalovirus exposure and HLA in healthy donors (dated 2017 in TCRdb). Regarding the complete study: In an earlier analysis of several hundred of the donors, under 300 Gb of sequence data and about 110 million unique TCR beta sequences from about 180 million T cells were reported. Along with the approximately 700-subject first cohort, a separate validation cohort of around 110 different subjects was used. All discovery cohort repertoires had been generated using a single sequencing platform. On average, roughly 240,000 unique TCR beta nucleotide sequences were sequenced per donor among 350 to 400 genotyped donors of the cohort, with approximately 18% of those sequences being non-productive. A later genetic analysis used genome-wide SNP genotypes for about 65% of the 666 donors, treating that subset as a discovery cohort. A later analysis re-examined previously published TCR beta repertoires from several hundred donors and added high-resolution HLA genotyping to investigate patterns of TCR occurrence. The study aimed to test whether signatures of past pathogen exposure could be identified by cataloging public T cell receptors. An earlier analysis of 587 of the donors used high-throughput TCR beta sequencing to judge whether each TCR beta V gene segment behaved as functional or pseudogenic. About 280 gigabases of sequencing data and 80 million or so unique TCR sequences were included in an early release covering 550 to 650 HLA-typed donors. HLA typing included class I and class II loci at four-digit resolution. In the later analysis, no new phenotypic data were used to find candidate immune exposures; instead, reliance was placed on TCR beta sequences and their occurrence across donors. Because of strong linkage in the cohort, roughly five DR-DQ haplotypes were treated as single units for association and clustering. Of the 300 to 400 genotyped donors, 81% fell in the genetic ancestry cluster associated with self-reported Caucasian donors. High-throughput TCR immunosequencing, statistical association of individual TCRs with disease status, and machine learning were combined to predict cytomegalovirus infection status. Donor age, sex, ethnicity and CMV serostatus were compiled alongside the repertoire data. The study profiled the T cell repertoires of about 720 subjects by immunosequencing and related them to cytomegalovirus serostatus. The number of donors typed differed by locus, with about 629-640 for A, B, C, DRB1 and DQB1, roughly 520 for DQA1, 606 for DPA1, and around 450 for DPB1. Paper-wide results and their limitations: When HLA alleles, especially DR and DQ, strongly co-occurred, attributing TCR associations to individual alleles was difficult. The classifier was reported to diagnose cytomegalovirus status with high specificity and sensitivity in both the original and validation cohorts. According to a later genetic analysis, donors in an Asian-associated ancestry cluster had fewer N-insertions in productive TCRs than the roughly 670-donor mean. Sequencing depth was assumed to be roughly uniform across donors in the presence/absence analyses, though that assumption may not hold. Linkage disequilibrium might explain the correlated functional status among segregating V segments, but an unknown experimental factor could not be ruled out. A further reported finding was that TCR beta sequences accurately predicted the HLA-A and HLA-B alleles for most subjects in the first cohort. In a later analysis, HLA-associated TCR beta chains showed more clonal expansion and lower generation probabilities than non-associated chains that were equally common. Because the 87-base-pair reads could not distinguish some IMGT-functional V segments, including TRBV6-2 and TRBV6-3, those segments were excluded. A cluster of highly shared sequence variants was judged likely to be a technical artifact of the sequencing pipeline. In this cohort, only TCR beta chains were sequenced, and detectable features were limited by the absence of alpha or paired-chain data. In a later analysis, most CMV-associated TCR beta chains were found to appear HLA-restricted, with HLA associations seemingly driven largely by CMV exposure. The authors suggested that the approach could potentially be extended to other disease states and immunological phenotypes. Because HLA typing was missing for some donors at each locus, association tests included only the typed subset. A later analysis associated 15,000 or so TCR beta sequences with specific HLA alleles at a false discovery rate of 0.05. In the study, around 150 TCR beta chains were listed as associated with cytomegalovirus. According to a later analysis, parvovirus B19, influenza, CMV and Epstein-Barr virus appeared linked to several top co-occurrence clusters. Seventeen rarely observed V segments, including chromosome 9 orphons, were excluded from the earlier analysis of a few hundred of the donors because counts were too low. Broadly in line with IMGT annotations, most TCR beta V segments showed up in productive rearrangements about 87% or about 30% of the time in an earlier analysis of a few hundred of the donors. Most TCR sequences were seen in very few donors, while some public TCRs were found in many individuals. CMV serostatus was the only immune exposure information available for the cohort. An association between a missense DCLRE1C variant and V-gene and J-gene trimming of TCR beta chains was found in a later genetic analysis and replicated in an independent cohort. A few of the identified cytomegalovirus-associated TCR beta chains were confirmed in vitro to be specific for cytomegalovirus antigens. A later analysis found that TCR association rates varied across HLA loci, with DRB1 alleles showing the most associated TCRs and HLA-C alleles the fewest.

The library came from the immunoSEQ multiplex PCR assay. For the multiplex PCR, a mixture combining 60 forward primers for TCR Vbeta segments and 13 reverse primers for TCR Jbeta segments was used. The CDR3 region of rearranged TCR beta genes was amplified from genomic DNA by a multiplex PCR assay. The Illumina HiSeq System was used to sequence the amplified TCR beta libraries as 87-base-pair reads. Per the authors' processing: A later analysis tallied around 87 million unique TCR beta chains across the 666 repertoires, and approximately 12 million of those chains were shared by two or more donors. To remove PCR and sequencing errors, raw reads were error-corrected and collapsed into unique sequences using a nearest-neighbor algorithm that merged closely related sequences. Alignment of CDR3 sequences to IMGT reference sequences was used to assign V, D and J gene segments. For a sequence to be retained, a match of at least six nucleotides to both a V gene segment and a J gene segment was required. A rearrangement counted as productive if the CDR3 had no stop codons and remained in frame with V and J, and every other rearrangement counted as non-productive. CDR3 was defined by IMGT convention, running from the second conserved V-encoded cysteine to the conserved J-encoded phenylalanine. Sequences without an unambiguous match to a single V gene segment were excluded from the earlier analysis of approximately 600 of the donors. In an earlier analysis of several hundred of the donors, a V segment was called functional when productive rearrangements were above 56.7%, and segregating when the standard deviation between donors exceeded 5%. A statistical classification framework was built to diagnose cytomegalovirus status from the catalog of TCR beta chain sequences. V and J gene assignment, in a later analysis, came from comparing TCR nucleotide sequences with IMGT/GENE-DB human TR gene sequences. The TCRdist pipeline was used in a later analysis to assign CDR3 sequences and most-parsimonious VDJ recombination scenarios. A later analysis defined each TCR beta chain by its CDR3 amino acid sequence plus V-gene family, and excluded reads lacking a unique V-gene family. A later analysis removed 592 highly shared, low-generation-probability nucleotide sequences to deal with suspected cross-contamination and a sequencing artifact. For each public chain, a later analysis derived a clonal expansion index from normalized ranks of inferred template counts within each repertoire. Generation probabilities in a later analysis came from a VDJ recombination model fitted to out-of-frame rearrangements, and those results were checked against IGoR. In a later analysis, TCR-TCR, TCR-HLA and TCR-CMV co-occurrence was scored with hypergeometric tests, and a repertoire-size bias correction was applied to TCR pairs. In a later analysis, false discovery rates were estimated by permuting HLA or CMV assignments 20 times. In a later analysis, co-occurring TCRs were grouped with DBSCAN, and TCRdist sequence similarity was added when clustering was performed within HLA-allele-positive subsets. For co-occurrence clustering, repertoires with fewer than 30,000 or more than 120,000 public chains were excluded, along with roughly 5 repertoires with anomalous nucleotide sharing. In TCRdb, the immuneACCESS table is reduced to in-frame sequences with V and J assigned. These tables do not hold every clone; where another copy was compared, an unresolved V gene accounts for under half, and the others remain unexplained. Clonal size and the V and J genes are those of that table, whereas D and trimming came from the DNA. This sample has 90,000 to 140,000 clones in its table, and 83% of those were observed once. The ten largest account for 6% to 7.5% of the sample.

The cohort comprised fewer than 700 healthy bone marrow donors. Cohort members were all nominally healthy when sampled, although unrecorded immune exposures were likely present. The donor tested CMV seronegative and was one of the 352 seronegative cohort members. A peripheral blood sample was provided by each donor, and peripheral blood mononuclear cells were used for TCR beta sequencing. The Qiagen DNeasy Blood Extraction Kit was used to extract genomic DNA from the blood cell samples. The chain is assembled from TRBV9 and TRBJ2-2; TRBD2 matches 7 bases in the middle. This clonotype was sampled from a man aged 18 to 30 in good health and CMV-seronegative. Sequencing used PBMCs. CDR3 sequence: CASSTGLTANTGELFF. The DNA sequence follows: TGTGCCAGCAGCACGGGACTAACCGCGAACACCGGGGAGCTGTTTTTT.